The next 9 T cell receptor beta chains were all read from a single sample in a study of human T cells and chemical hapten exposure. Stated time point: patch test 1, 2 weeks after DPC sensitization. As for treatment: therapeutic diphenylcyclopropenone sensitization with weekly scalp DPC. MiXCR, applied by TCRdb to the RACE reads, yields one record per CDR3 protein. The repertoire includes approximately 400,000 distinct CDR3 sequences, roughly 4.8% of them detected once, and approximately 2.1% sits in the top ten. The sample consisted of whole blood, taken in connection with sensitization to the hapten diphenylcyclopropenone (DPC). Every receptor here comes from a woman aged 45-59 years with alopecia areata. Some clones in this sample may be carry-over from other donors' samples.

V usage is TRBV5-1 and J usage is TRBJ1-1; 9 positions agree with TRBD1. V shed 3 bases, J shed 5 bases, and the junction held 5 bases outside the gene matches. This CDR3 contains 14 residues. Germline-derived CDR1 and CDR2 are SGHRS and YFSETQ. The CDR3 loop reads CASSWGQGWTEAFF. The CDR3 DNA sequence: TGCGCCAGCAGCTGGGGACAGGGCTGGACTGAAGCTTTCTTT.

This clonotype has ten or more counts. J is TRBJ2-1 and V is TRBV29-1; TRBD2 aligns across 10 bases. The V and J ends lost 7 bases and 1 base, in that order; junction bases with no gene match: 4. Germline V gene lookup returns CDR1 SQVTM and CDR2 ANQGSEA. The CDR3 is 14 residues long. The CDR3 nucleotides are TGCAGCGCCATGGGACTAGCGTCCTACAATGAGCAGTTCTTC. Translation: CSAMGLASYNEQFF.

This clonotype was counted only a few times. The CDR3 coding sequence is TGTGCCAGCAGGGGGACAGGGGGCGCCGGAAACATTCAGTACTTC. The encoded protein is CASRGTGGAGNIQYF. V is TRBV2 and J is TRBJ2-4; 12 bases line up with TRBD1. The CDR3 consists of 15 residues. The germline CDR1 and CDR2 sequences are SNHLY and FYNNEI. J gave up 6 bases and V 6 bases, and 6 bases lay outside the gene matches.

The chain joins TRBV15 to TRBJ1-6; the match to TRBD1 covers 9 bases. The germline gives CDR1 LNHNV, CDR2 YYDKDF (reference sequence). This CDR3 is built from 15 residues. Trimming at V came to 1 base and at J to 9 bases, leaving 4 bases not matched to a gene. The CDR3 DNA reads as TGTGCCACCAGCAGAGCCGGGACAGGGAGTTCACCCCTCCACTTT. Translation gives CATSRAGTGSSPLHF. Based on the CDR3 plus reference TRBV15 and TRBJ1-6, the full variable domain is DAMVIQNPRYQVTQFGKPVTLSCSQTLNHNVMYWYQQKSSQAPKLLFHYYDKDFNNEADTPDNFQSRRPNTSFCFLDIRSPGLGDTAMYLCATSRAGTGSSPLHFGNGTRLTVT.

This clonotype has a count of ten or more. The chain employs TRBV28 and TRBJ2-1; perhaps TRBD2 as D (6 bases). The V gene lost 4 bases and the J gene lost 9 bases, with 10 bases spanning the gap. Germline V lookup: CDR1 MDHEN, CDR2 SYDVKM. The CDR3 is 12 amino acids. In nucleotides, the CDR3 is TGTGCCAGCAGTTGGGGACTCCTTGAGCAGTTCTTC. It is translated as CASSWGLLEQFF.

As DNA, the CDR3 is TGTGCCAGTAGTATAACGGACAACTACGAGCAGTACTTC. Protein product: CASSITDNYEQYF. The chain is built from TRBV19 and TRBJ2-7; maybe TRBD1 (5 bases). Per the germline V gene, CDR1 is LNHDA and CDR2 is SQIVND (reference sequence). V lost 2 bases to trimming and J lost 3 bases, with 8 bases between them. The CDR3 is 13 residues long.

This clonotype was seen more than once but under ten times. The chain combines TRBV13 with TRBJ1-2, with a possible D match to TRBD1 (6 bases). Trimming took off 4 bases at V and 3 bases at J, with 15 bases between the two ends. The germline V gene encodes CDR1 PRHDT and CDR2 FYEKMQ (reference sequence). This CDR3 has 15 residues. CDR3 bases: TGTGCCAGCAGCTCCTCATGGACAGAATACTATGGCTACACCTTC. Residues: CASSSSWTEYYGYTF.

This chain joins TRBV5-6 and TRBJ2-3; TRBD1 or TRBD2 may be the D gene (6 bases each). The V gene's germline CDR1 is SGHDT and CDR2 YYEEEE. CDR3 length: 14 residues. With 4 bases removed from V and 6 bases from J, the gap between germline ends came to 15 bases. CDR3 residues: CASSMVGGADTQYF. The CDR3 DNA reads TGTGCCAGCAGCATGGTGGGGGGCGCGGATACGCAGTATTTT. Drawing the rest from reference TRBV5-6 and TRBJ2-3, the complete variable domain is DAGVTQSPTHLIKTRGQQVTLRCSPKSGHDTVSWYQQALGQGPQFIFQYYEEEERQRGNFPDRFSGHQFPNYSSELNVNALLLGDSALYLCASSMVGGADTQYFGPGTRLTVL.

This clonotype was observed at least ten times. The chain recombines TRBV7-6 with TRBJ2-3; D unresolved. Per the germline V gene, CDR1 is SGHVS and CDR2 is FNYEAQ. V gave up 5 bases and J gave up 0 bases, with 18 bases separating them. The CDR3 totals 17 residues. CDR3: CASSPEVAPKSTDTQYF. CDR3 coding DNA: TGTGCCAGCAGCCCAGAGGTGGCACCGAAAAGCACAGATACGCAGTATTTT.